Below, one T cell receptor beta chain is given with its context. Its antigen is still unknown. No base quality information exists; no much larger clone differs at one position. The data were taken from a study of OX40 agonist ivuxolimab in advanced cancers. Study-level background: Ivuxolimab, which targeted the costimulatory receptor OX40 (CD134), was an agonistic, fully human IgG2 monoclonal antibody. Intravenous ivuxolimab was administered to patients every 2 weeks at six dose levels: 0.01, 0.1, 0.3, 1.5, 3 and 10 mg/kg. Of the roughly 50 dose-escalation patients, hepatocellular carcinoma was present in about 20, melanoma in about 15, renal cell carcinoma in 9 and head and neck cancer in 9. A male proportion of roughly 80% and a mean age of about 60 years, ranging from roughly 23 to 85, were recorded for the dose-escalation cohort. Patients were allowed to have had prior anti-PD-1, anti-PD-L1 or anti-CTLA-4 therapy, and approximately 40% of the dose-escalation patients had previously received checkpoint inhibitors. Partial responses were achieved by three dose-escalation patients, of whom one had hepatocellular carcinoma and two had cutaneous melanoma. Peripheral TCRbeta sequencing was intended to test whether TCR sequence diversity was altered and clonal T-cell expansion was caused by ivuxolimab. The paper reports the monotherapy dose-escalation portion (N of about 47 patients) of the phase I ivuxolimab trial.

The paper as a whole reports these results and caveats: Clonal expansion of both CD4+ and CD8+ blood T cells was observed from baseline to week 6 at doses 0.1 to 3.0 mg/kg. The antigen specificity of the clonally expanded peripheral T cells was not determined. After ivuxolimab, more expanded clones were found on average in CD8+ T cells than in CD4+ T cells. In the 0.1-3.0 mg/kg groups, partial responders had among the lowest normalized peripheral clonal expansion, particularly in CD8+ T cells. Low levels of normalized T-cell clonal expansion were also seen in some nonresponding patients.

Patients with autoimmune disease history or receiving systemic immunosuppression were excluded from the trial. In every dose cohort, peripheral blood was drawn for TCR sequencing at baseline, cycle 4 day 1, and cycle 7 day 1. Samples were obtained from an open-label, multicenter, first-in-human phase I dose-escalation trial of ivuxolimab. Adults with locally advanced or metastatic head and neck squamous cell, hepatocellular, melanoma or renal cell carcinoma were enrolled in the trial. Before TCR sequencing, CD4+ and CD8+ T cells were separately sorted from peripheral blood. Genomic DNA was extracted from sorted cells for sequencing of the TCRbeta CDR3 region. The immunoSEQ Assay was used to sequence the TCRbeta CDR3 regions. Entries here come from immuneACCESS through TCRdb and include only in-frame sequences with V and J called. Some clones fail to appear in such tables; in the studies checked, an unresolved V gene covers under half of the shortfall, and the cause of the remainder is unknown. Present in this sample are 8,500 to 11,000 clones, 75% to 85% of which were seen just once. 30% of the sample belongs to the ten largest clones.

The CDR3, from cysteine to phenylalanine, totals 13 residues. Only the CDR3 region is kept as DNA, spanning 39 bases read in frame from base 1. CDR1 and CDR2 were assigned from the germline V gene as SGHRS and YFSETQ. Between the V and J ends, shortened by 2 bases and 9 bases respectively, the junction contains 12 bases. This clonotype was sampled from an adult with an advanced solid tumor such as melanoma, head and neck, liver or kidney cancer. The sequences come from CD4+ or CD8+ T cells sorted from blood, collected in a trial of the OX40 agonist ivuxolimab. The V and J segments used are TRBV5-1 and TRBJ2-1; the D gene is possibly TRBD2, with 6 bases matching. In nucleotides, the sequence is TGCGCCAGCAGCTTTGGAGGGGATAGTGAGCAGTTCTTC. This yields the protein CASSFGGDSEQFF. Here the CDR3 is joined to the reference TRBV5-1 and TRBJ2-1 genes, and the full variable domain is: KAGVTQTPRYLIKTRGQQVTLSCSPISGHRSVSWYQQTPGQGLQFLFEYFSETQRNKGNFPGRFSGRQFSNSRSEMNVSTLELGDSALYLCASSFGGDSEQFFGPGTRLTVL.